This TCR beta chain was sequenced for a study of blood T cell repertoires in COVID-19. Study-level information: In each case, the material was cDNA or gDNA derived from T cells, B-cell-depleted T cells, or PBMCs.

Profiling relied on immunoSEQ multiplex PCR, and the TCRdb table lists in-frame clones only, not all of them. The repertoire consists of a few hundred thousand clones, with 80% to 95% occurring once and the leading ten covering 6.5% to 8%. During active infection, Seattle patients enrolled and were then monitored through disease. V gave up 3 bases and J gave up 4 bases, with 4 bases separating them. The CDR3 covers 11 residues. The V gene's germline CDR1 is DFQATT and CDR2 SNEGSKA (reference sequence). The sample holds one count of this clone. The chain combines TRBV20-1 with TRBJ1-5; no reliable D call. The material sequenced was peripheral blood. This clonotype originated in a woman aged 25 to 45 with COVID-19, enrolled during active disease. The CDR3 loop is CSARLNQPQHF. DNA of the CDR3: TGCAGTGCTAGGCTAAATCAGCCCCAGCATTTT.